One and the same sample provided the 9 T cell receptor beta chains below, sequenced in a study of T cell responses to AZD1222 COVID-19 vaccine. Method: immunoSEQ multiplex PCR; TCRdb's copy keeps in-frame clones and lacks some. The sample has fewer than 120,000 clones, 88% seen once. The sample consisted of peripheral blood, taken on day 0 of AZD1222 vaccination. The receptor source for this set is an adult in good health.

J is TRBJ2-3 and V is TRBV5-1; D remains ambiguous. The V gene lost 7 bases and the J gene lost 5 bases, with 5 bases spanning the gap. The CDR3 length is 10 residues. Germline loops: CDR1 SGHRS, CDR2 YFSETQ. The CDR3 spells CASGEDTQYF. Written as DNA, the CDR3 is TGCGCCAGCGGGGAAGATACGCAGTATTTT.

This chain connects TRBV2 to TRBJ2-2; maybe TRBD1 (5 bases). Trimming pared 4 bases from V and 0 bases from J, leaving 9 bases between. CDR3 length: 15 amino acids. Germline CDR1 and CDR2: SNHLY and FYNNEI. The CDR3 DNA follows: TGTGCCAGCAGTGGACAGCCATCGAACACCGGGGAGCTGTTTTTT. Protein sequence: CASSGQPSNTGELFF. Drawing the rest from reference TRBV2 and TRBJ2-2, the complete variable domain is EPEVTQTPSHQVTQMGQEVILRCVPISNHLYFYWYRQILGQKVEFLVSFYNNEISEKSEIFDDQFSVERPDGSNFTLKIRSTKLEDSAMYFCASSGQPSNTGELFFGEGSRLTVL.

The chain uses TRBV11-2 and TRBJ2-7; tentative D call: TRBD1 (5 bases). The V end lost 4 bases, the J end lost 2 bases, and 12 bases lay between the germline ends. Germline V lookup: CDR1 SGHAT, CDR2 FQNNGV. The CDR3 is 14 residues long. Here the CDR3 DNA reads TGTGCCAGCAGCTCCTGGACACACACCTACGAGCAGTACTTC. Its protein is CASSSWTHTYEQYF. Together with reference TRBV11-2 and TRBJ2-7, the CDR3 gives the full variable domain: EAGVAQSPRYKIIEKRQSVAFWCNPISGHATLYWYQQILGQGPKLLIQFQNNGVVDDSQLPKDRFSAERLKGVDSTLKIQPAKLEDSAVYLCASSSWTHTYEQYFGPGTRLTVT.

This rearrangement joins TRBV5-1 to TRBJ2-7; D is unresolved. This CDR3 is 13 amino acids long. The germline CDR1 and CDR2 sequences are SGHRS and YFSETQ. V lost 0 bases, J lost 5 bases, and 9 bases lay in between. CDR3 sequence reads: CASSLAVVHEQYF. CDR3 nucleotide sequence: TGCGCCAGCAGCTTGGCTGTGGTCCACGAGCAGTACTTC.

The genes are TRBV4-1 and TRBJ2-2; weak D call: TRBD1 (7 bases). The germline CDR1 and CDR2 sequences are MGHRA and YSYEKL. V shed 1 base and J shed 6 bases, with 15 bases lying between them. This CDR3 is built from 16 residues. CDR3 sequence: CASSQVGGTVPGELFF. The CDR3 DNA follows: TGCGCCAGCAGCCAAGTCGGAGGGACAGTACCCGGGGAGCTGTTTTTT.

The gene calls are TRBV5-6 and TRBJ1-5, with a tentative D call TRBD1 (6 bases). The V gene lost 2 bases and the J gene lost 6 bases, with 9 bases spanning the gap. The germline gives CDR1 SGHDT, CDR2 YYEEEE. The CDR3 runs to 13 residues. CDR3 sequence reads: CASSLQGVQPQHF. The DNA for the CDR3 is TGTGCCAGCAGCTTACAGGGAGTTCAGCCCCAGCATTTT. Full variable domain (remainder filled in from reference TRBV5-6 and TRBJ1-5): DAGVTQSPTHLIKTRGQQVTLRCSPKSGHDTVSWYQQALGQGPQFIFQYYEEEERQRGNFPDRFSGHQFPNYSSELNVNALLLGDSALYLCASSLQGVQPQHFGDGTRLSIL.

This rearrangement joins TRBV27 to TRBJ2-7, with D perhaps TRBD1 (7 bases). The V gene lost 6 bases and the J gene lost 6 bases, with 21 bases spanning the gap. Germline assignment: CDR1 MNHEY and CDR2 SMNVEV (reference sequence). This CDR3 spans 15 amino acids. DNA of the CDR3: TGTGCCAGCAGACCAGGGGGGCAGGTTGGTGGCGAGCAGTACTTC. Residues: CASRPGGQVGGEQYF.

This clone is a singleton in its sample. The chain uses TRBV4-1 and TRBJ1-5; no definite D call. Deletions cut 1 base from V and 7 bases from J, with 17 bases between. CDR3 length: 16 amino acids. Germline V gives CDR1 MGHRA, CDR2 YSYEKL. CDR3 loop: CASSQAANLVQQPQHF. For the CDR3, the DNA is TGCGCCAGCAGCCAAGCGGCAAACCTGGTCCAACAGCCCCAGCATTTT.

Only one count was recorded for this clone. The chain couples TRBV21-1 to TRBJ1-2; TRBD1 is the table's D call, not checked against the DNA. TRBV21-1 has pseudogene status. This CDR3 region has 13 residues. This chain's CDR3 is CANYRVDGYGYTF. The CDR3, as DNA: TGTGCCAACTACAGGGTAGATGGGTATGGCTACACCTTC.